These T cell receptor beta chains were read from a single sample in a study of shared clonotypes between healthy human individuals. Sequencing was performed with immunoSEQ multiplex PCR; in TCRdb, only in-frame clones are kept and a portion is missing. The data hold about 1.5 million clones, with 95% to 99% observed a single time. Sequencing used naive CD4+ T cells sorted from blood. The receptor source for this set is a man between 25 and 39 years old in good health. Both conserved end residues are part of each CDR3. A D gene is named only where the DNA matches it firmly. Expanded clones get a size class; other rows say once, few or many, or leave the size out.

CDR3 DNA: TGCGCCAGCAACTTAAACCCCGACAGGGACTACGAGCAGTACTTC; CDR3 protein: CASNLNPDRDYEQYF; V gene: TRBV5-1; clone size: NA; J gene: TRBJ2-7; D gene: TRBD1
CDR3 DNA: TGCGCCAGCAGCTTAGACCGTGCCAGGGGGATCACTGAAGCTTTCTTT; CDR3 protein: CASSLDRARGITEAFF; V gene: TRBV5-1; clone size: NA; J gene: TRBJ1-1; D gene: TRBD1
CDR3 DNA: TGTGCCAGCAGCCTAGAGGATAGCAACGGTTTTAATAATGAGCAGTTCTTC; CDR3 protein: CASSLEDSNGFNNEQFF; V gene: TRBV9; clone size: NA; J gene: TRBJ2-1; D gene: NA
CDR3 DNA: TGTGCCAGCAGCTGGCTTAGCGGGAGGGCCCCCCGAGATACGCAGTATTTT; CDR3 protein: CASSWLSGRAPRDTQYF; V gene: TRBV7-8; clone size: NA; J gene: TRBJ2-3; D gene: TRBD2
CDR3 DNA: TGCAGCGCTGAGGGACAGGGGTTAGGTGAGCAGTTCTTC; CDR3 protein: CSAEGQGLGEQFF; V gene: TRBV29-1; clone size: NA; J gene: TRBJ2-1; D gene: TRBD1
CDR3 DNA: TGCGCCAGCAGCTCCAGGGGGCTAGCAGATACGCAGTATTTT; CDR3 protein: CASSSRGLADTQYF; V gene: TRBV5-1; clone size: NA; J gene: TRBJ2-3; D gene: TRBD1
CDR3 DNA: TGTGCCAGCAGCAACAGACAGCCCATGAACACTGAAGCTTTCTTT; CDR3 protein: CASSNRQPMNTEAFF; V gene: TRBV21-1; clone size: NA; J gene: TRBJ1-1; D gene: NA
CDR3 DNA: TGTGCCAGCAGCTCCCAATTTCCGGGGACCGAAGCTTTCTTT; CDR3 protein: CASSSQFPGTEAFF; V gene: TRBV7-9; clone size: NA; J gene: TRBJ1-1; D gene: NA
CDR3 DNA: TGTGCCAGCAGTGAAGCGCAACAGGGTGGCTACGAGCAGTACTTC; CDR3 protein: CASSEAQQGGYEQYF; V gene: TRBV6-1; clone size: NA; J gene: TRBJ2-7; D gene: NA
CDR3 DNA: TGTGCCAGCAGTGTGGCCAGGTCCAATCAGCCCCAGCATTTT; CDR3 protein: CASSVARSNQPQHF; V gene: TRBV2; clone size: few; J gene: TRBJ1-5; D gene: NA
CDR3 DNA: TGTGCCAGCAGCTTGTCAGGGGCTAACTCTGGGGCCAACGTCCTGACTTTC; CDR3 protein: CASSLSGANSGANVLTF; V gene: TRBV5-5; clone size: NA; J gene: TRBJ2-6; D gene: NA
CDR3 DNA: TGTGCCATCAGGCCTGGACAGGGAGTTGCAACTAATGAAAAACTGTTTTTT; CDR3 protein: CAIRPGQGVATNEKLFF; V gene: TRBV10-3; clone size: NA; J gene: TRBJ1-4; D gene: TRBD1
CDR3 DNA: TGCGCCAGCTCCCGGACTAGCGGTGAGCAGTTCTTC; CDR3 protein: CASSRTSGEQFF; V gene: TRBV5-1; clone size: NA; J gene: TRBJ2-1; D gene: TRBD2
CDR3 DNA: TGCGCCAGCAGCTTGGGAGGGGCCCAAGCTACGCAGTATTTT; CDR3 protein: CASSLGGAQATQYF; V gene: TRBV5-1; clone size: NA; J gene: TRBJ2-3; D gene: NA
CDR3 DNA: TGCAGCGCCGCGGGGACTAGCGGGAGCACAGATACGCAGTATTTT; CDR3 protein: CSAAGTSGSTDTQYF; V gene: TRBV29-1; clone size: NA; J gene: TRBJ2-3; D gene: TRBD2
CDR3 DNA: TGTGCCAGCAGTTACACCAGCTTGAACACTGAAGCTTTCTTT; CDR3 protein: CASSYTSLNTEAFF; V gene: TRBV6-5; clone size: once; J gene: TRBJ1-1; D gene: NA
CDR3 DNA: TGTGCCAGCAGACAGGGGGGCTATGGCTACACCTTC; CDR3 protein: CASRQGGYGYTF; V gene: TRBV27; clone size: NA; J gene: TRBJ1-2; D gene: TRBD1
CDR3 DNA: TGTGCCAGCAGCTTTCGGGGGGTAGAGACCCAGTACTTC; CDR3 protein: CASSFRGVETQYF; V gene: TRBV5-6; clone size: once; J gene: TRBJ2-5; D gene: TRBD2
CDR3 DNA: TGTGCCAGCAGCAAAGAGATCGGGATCAACACCGGGGAGCTGTTTTTT; CDR3 protein: CASSKEIGINTGELFF; V gene: TRBV21-1; clone size: NA; J gene: TRBJ2-2; D gene: NA
CDR3 DNA: TGTGCCAGCAGCTTAAGCAGGAGGAGTGTGGAGCAGTTCTTC; CDR3 protein: CASSLSRRSVEQFF; V gene: TRBV7-3; clone size: NA; J gene: TRBJ2-1; D gene: NA
CDR3 DNA: TGCAGCGTTTATATAGGCGGGTCCGGGGAGCTGTTTTTT; CDR3 protein: CSVYIGGSGELFF; V gene: TRBV29-1; clone size: NA; J gene: TRBJ2-2; D gene: NA
CDR3 DNA: TGCGCCAGCAGCTGGGGGACCGAGACAGATACGCAGTATTTT; CDR3 protein: CASSWGTETDTQYF; V gene: TRBV5-1; clone size: once; J gene: TRBJ2-3; D gene: NA
CDR3 DNA: TGTGCCAGCAGCCCCCGAGCGAGGGGGCCGGGTGGCTACACCTTC; CDR3 protein: CASSPRARGPGGYTF; V gene: TRBV11-1; clone size: NA; J gene: TRBJ1-2; D gene: TRBD1
CDR3 DNA: TGTGCCAGCAGTGAAGGACAGAGAGATCAGCCCCAGCATTTT; CDR3 protein: CASSEGQRDQPQHF; V gene: TRBV2; clone size: NA; J gene: TRBJ1-5; D gene: NA
CDR3 DNA: TGTGCCAGCAGCTTAGGCCGACACAGGGGGCTGCGCACAGATACGCAGTATTTT; CDR3 protein: CASSLGRHRGLRTDTQYF; V gene: TRBV7-6; clone size: NA; J gene: TRBJ2-3; D gene: TRBD1
CDR3 DNA: TGTGCCAGCAGCTTGAGTCGCAGGGATTTTGGCTACACCTTC; CDR3 protein: CASSLSRRDFGYTF; V gene: TRBV5-4; clone size: NA; J gene: TRBJ1-2; D gene: NA
CDR3 DNA: TGTGCCAGCAGCCAAACTAGCGGGAGGAGCCAAGAGACCCAGTACTTC; CDR3 protein: CASSQTSGRSQETQYF; V gene: TRBV4-2; clone size: NA; J gene: TRBJ2-5; D gene: TRBD2
CDR3 DNA: TGTGCCAGCAGTGACCCACGCGGTTCCCCGGGCAATGAGCAGTTCTTC; CDR3 protein: CASSDPRGSPGNEQFF; V gene: TRBV6-1; clone size: once; J gene: TRBJ2-1; D gene: NA
CDR3 DNA: TGTGCCAGCAGGCCTCAGGGGGAGCCCCAGCATTTT; CDR3 protein: CASRPQGEPQHF; V gene: TRBV6-6; clone size: NA; J gene: TRBJ1-5; D gene: TRBD1
CDR3 DNA: TGTGCCAGCAGCGTCCGGGGGGAATACACCGGGGAGCTGTTTTTT; CDR3 protein: CASSVRGEYTGELFF; V gene: TRBV9; clone size: NA; J gene: TRBJ2-2; D gene: TRBD2
CDR3 DNA: TGTGCCAGTAGTCCCTCAGGACAGACTGAAGCTTTCTTT; CDR3 protein: CASSPSGQTEAFF; V gene: TRBV19; clone size: NA; J gene: TRBJ1-1; D gene: NA
CDR3 DNA: TGTGCCACCAGCATCAAGAGGTCCGGGGAGCTGTTTTTT; CDR3 protein: CATSIKRSGELFF; V gene: TRBV15; clone size: NA; J gene: TRBJ2-2; D gene: NA
CDR3 DNA: TGTGCCAGCAGTCATGTCCGGGACAGGGCCTACGAGCAGTACTTC; CDR3 protein: CASSHVRDRAYEQYF; V gene: TRBV6-1; clone size: NA; J gene: TRBJ2-7; D gene: TRBD1
CDR3 DNA: TGTGCCAGCAGAGGTTACTTGAACACTGAAGCTTTCTTT; CDR3 protein: CASRGYLNTEAFF; V gene: TRBV14; clone size: NA; J gene: TRBJ1-1; D gene: NA
CDR3 DNA: TGTGCCAGCAGCCGGGACAGGAGCTCCTACGAGCAGTACTTC; CDR3 protein: CASSRDRSSYEQYF; V gene: TRBV7-3; clone size: NA; J gene: TRBJ2-7; D gene: TRBD1
CDR3 DNA: TGTGCCAGCTCACGATCGGGACCAGTGGGCAGATACGAGCAGTACTTC; CDR3 protein: CASSRSGPVGRYEQYF; V gene: TRBV18; clone size: NA; J gene: TRBJ2-7; D gene: NA
CDR3 DNA: TGTGCCAGCAGCGGTTTCTCTGGGGCCAACGTCCTGACTTTC; CDR3 protein: CASSGFSGANVLTF; V gene: TRBV9; clone size: NA; J gene: TRBJ2-6; D gene: NA
CDR3 DNA: TGCGCCAGCACCCCGACAGGGAACTTTCACGAGCAGTACTTC; CDR3 protein: CASTPTGNFHEQYF; V gene: TRBV4-1; clone size: few; J gene: TRBJ2-7; D gene: TRBD1
CDR3 DNA: TGCGCCAGCAGCTTGAATGGGGCCTTTTACCAAGAGACCCAGTACTTC; CDR3 protein: CASSLNGAFYQETQYF; V gene: TRBV5-1; clone size: NA; J gene: TRBJ2-5; D gene: NA
CDR3 DNA: TGCGCCAGCAGCTTGGGGCAGCATAATGAAAAACTGTTTTTT; CDR3 protein: CASSLGQHNEKLFF; V gene: TRBV5-1; clone size: NA; J gene: TRBJ1-4; D gene: NA
CDR3 DNA: TGTGCCAGCAGTTTAGCTGGTTGGGCAGGGCAATTGTACGAGCAGTACTTC; CDR3 protein: CASSLAGWAGQLYEQYF; V gene: TRBV28; clone size: NA; J gene: TRBJ2-7; D gene: NA
CDR3 DNA: TGTGCCAGCAGTGCAAAGGGACCCCCCTTTGAAAAACTGTTTTTT; CDR3 protein: CASSAKGPPFEKLFF; V gene: TRBV25-1; clone size: NA; J gene: TRBJ1-4; D gene: NA
CDR3 DNA: TGCGCCAGCAGACTGGTTGGGACAGGGTTCACCGGGGAGCTGTTTTTT; CDR3 protein: CASRLVGTGFTGELFF; V gene: TRBV5-1; clone size: NA; J gene: TRBJ2-2; D gene: TRBD1
CDR3 DNA: TGTGCCAGCAGCTTAACTAGCGGGACACCCCAGACCCAGTACTTC; CDR3 protein: CASSLTSGTPQTQYF; V gene: TRBV11-2; clone size: NA; J gene: TRBJ2-5; D gene: TRBD2
CDR3 DNA: TGTGCCAGCAGGTCGGGACAGGGGTTCGAGCAGTACTTC; CDR3 protein: CASRSGQGFEQYF; V gene: TRBV7-9; clone size: NA; J gene: TRBJ2-7; D gene: TRBD1
CDR3 DNA: TGTGCCAGCAGGGACTCCTTCAATCAGCCCCAGCATTTT; CDR3 protein: CASRDSFNQPQHF; V gene: TRBV2; clone size: NA; J gene: TRBJ1-5; D gene: NA
CDR3 DNA: TGTGCCAGCATCCAGAGGGGGGGAGATACGCAGTATTTT; CDR3 protein: CASIQRGGDTQYF; V gene: TRBV7-8; clone size: once; J gene: TRBJ2-3; D gene: NA
CDR3 DNA: TGTGCCAGCAGCCAATACCCTGGAAGGGTCCGACAGTTC; CDR3 protein: CASSQYPGRVRQF; V gene: TRBV14; clone size: NA; J gene: TRBJ2-7; D gene: NA
CDR3 DNA: TGTGCCATCAGTGAAGGCCGTCTTGATCCCAAAAACATTCAGTACTTC; CDR3 protein: CAISEGRLDPKNIQYF; V gene: TRBV10-3; clone size: NA; J gene: TRBJ2-4; D gene: NA
CDR3 DNA: TGTGCCAGCAGCCCCGACGACAATGAGCAGTTCTTC; CDR3 protein: CASSPDDNEQFF; V gene: TRBV5-6; clone size: NA; J gene: TRBJ2-1; D gene: NA
CDR3 DNA: TGTGCCAGCAGCTTGTCCCGCGGGGGAGTTAGCACAGATACGCAGTATTTT; CDR3 protein: CASSLSRGGVSTDTQYF; V gene: TRBV7-9; clone size: NA; J gene: TRBJ2-3; D gene: TRBD2
CDR3 DNA: TGCGCCAGCAGCAAGAATCTTGGGACTAGCGAGTACGAGCAGTACTTC; CDR3 protein: CASSKNLGTSEYEQYF; V gene: TRBV5-1; clone size: NA; J gene: TRBJ2-7; D gene: TRBD2
CDR3 DNA: TGTGCCAGCAGCTCCGGACTAGCGGGATTACCCCCAGATACGCAGTATTTT; CDR3 protein: CASSSGLAGLPPDTQYF; V gene: TRBV5-4; clone size: NA; J gene: TRBJ2-3; D gene: TRBD2
CDR3 DNA: TGTGCCAGTAGTTGGGACAACGAGCAGTACTTC; CDR3 protein: CASSWDNEQYF; V gene: TRBV19; clone size: NA; J gene: TRBJ2-7; D gene: NA
CDR3 DNA: TGTGCCAGCAGCTTTCAAGCGGGAGTTTACAATGAGCAGTTCTTC; CDR3 protein: CASSFQAGVYNEQFF; V gene: TRBV5-4; clone size: once; J gene: TRBJ2-1; D gene: TRBD2
CDR3 DNA: TGTGCCAGCAGTTATTCTGACAGGGGATATGGCTACACCTTC; CDR3 protein: CASSYSDRGYGYTF; V gene: TRBV6-5; clone size: NA; J gene: TRBJ1-2; D gene: TRBD1